A single sample is the source of the 20 T cell receptor beta chains below, sequenced in a study of CD8+CD57+ T cells in acquired aplastic anemia. The template used for profiling TCR beta VDJ and CDR3 was genomic DNA. TCRdb re-called the reads with MiXCR, one entry per CDR3 protein. This table has 200,000 to 250,000 distinct CDR3 sequences, roughly 35% appearing once. The sample was sorted CD4+, CD8+, or CD8+CD57+ T cells (not recorded which) from PBMCs. These receptors were taken from a human donor in good health, serving as a control.

This clonotype was recorded many times. The chain carries TRBV29-1 and TRBJ1-2; D possibly corresponds to TRBD1 (6 bases). The CDR3 consists of 13 residues. The V gene's germline CDR1 is SQVTM and CDR2 ANQGSEA. Trimming removed 5 bases at V and 8 bases at J, with 18 bases between. Here the CDR3 DNA reads TGCAGCGTTACAATAGGGGGGGGGGGAGGCTACACCTTC. It encodes CSVTIGGGGGYTF. Based on the CDR3 plus reference TRBV29-1 and TRBJ1-2, the full variable domain is SAVISQKPSRDICQRGTSLTIQCQVDSQVTMMFWYRQQPGQSLTLIATANQGSEATYESGFVIDKFPISRPNLTFSTLTVSNMSPEDSSIYLCSVTIGGGGGYTFGSGTRLTVV.

The table lists this clonotype with many counts. This chain uses TRBV2 with TRBJ1-2; TRBD1 is a possible D gene (6 bases). V was clipped by 7 bases and J by 4 bases, with 19 bases between them. The germline gives CDR1 SNHLY, CDR2 FYNNEI. This CDR3 is 15 amino acids long. CDR3 nucleotides: TGTGCCAGCACCCCAGGGGTGAATTCAGGCTATGGCTACACCTTC. It encodes CASTPGVNSGYGYTF.

This clonotype was counted a single time. The V and J genes are TRBV29-1 and TRBJ2-3; D is uncertain. The CDR3 length is 10 residues. Germline CDR1 reads SQVTM; CDR2 reads ANQGSEA. Deletions cut 6 bases from V and 6 bases from J, with 7 bases between. CDR3 amino acids: CSVAWDTQYF. DNA of the CDR3: TGCAGCGTCGCGTGGGATACGCAGTATTTT.

This clonotype was detected ten times or more. The J gene is TRBJ2-7, the V gene TRBV5-8; D perhaps matches TRBD1 (5 bases). V lost 4 bases and J 1 base, leaving 15 bases between the germline ends. Germline CDR1 SGHTS, CDR2 YDEGEE. The CDR3 is 15 amino acids. CDR3 coding DNA: TGTGCCAGCAGCCTACAGCCAGGGATATCCTACGAGCAGTACTTC. As protein: CASSLQPGISYEQYF.

The J gene is TRBJ2-1, the V gene TRBV12-3 or TRBV12-4; 8 positions match TRBD2. This CDR3 is 17 amino acids long. Trimming took 6 bases from V and 5 from J; bases not matched to a gene: 15. The CDR3 coding sequence is TGTGCCAGCAGCACGTACTGGCGGGGGGCCGGACACAATGAGCAGTTCTTC. Amino acid sequence: CASSTYWRGAGHNEQFF.

The table lists this clonotype with a few counts. A read error is possible here, since a much larger clone lies one base away. Given the absence of the conserved phenylalanine or tryptophan at the CDR3 end, a read error is likely. The chain is built from TRBV7-2 and TRBJ1-6; D not certain. The length of the CDR3 is 13 residues. Per germline, CDR1 SGHTA and CDR2 FQGNSA. V gave up 1 base and J gave up 12 bases, with 10 bases separating them. The CDR3 DNA reads TGTGCCAGCAGCTTAGACAGCAACCGACCCCTCCACCTT. This codes for CASSLDSNRPLHL.

This clonotype was recorded many times. The rearrangement joins TRBV6-1 to TRBJ1-2; D unclear. This CDR3 is 14 amino acids long. Germline V gene lookup returns CDR1 MNHNS and CDR2 SASEGT. V was cut by 9 bases and J by 2 bases, with 16 bases left in between. This CDR3 reads CASRNRVANYGYTF. CDR3 nucleotides: TGTGCCAGTCGAAATAGGGTGGCGAACTATGGCTACACCTTC.

This rearrangement joins TRBV6-1 to TRBJ2-1; tentative D call: TRBD2 (5 bases). Trimming cost V 6 bases and J 0 bases, with 12 bases left between them. CDR1 and CDR2 from the germline V gene are MNHNS and SASEGT. CDR3 length: 15 residues. This CDR3 reads CASSSKRISYNEQFF. For the CDR3, the DNA is TGTGCCAGCAGCTCAAAGCGGATCTCCTACAATGAGCAGTTCTTC.

The chain links TRBV7-9 to TRBJ1-1; D gene uncertain. Germline loops: CDR1 SEHNR, CDR2 FQNEAQ (reference sequence). Between the trimmed V and J ends, which lost 6 bases and 0 bases, there was a span of 11 bases. The CDR3 runs to 14 residues. The CDR3 loop reads CASRPGVMNTEAFF. DNA for the CDR3: TGTGCCAGCAGGCCAGGAGTTATGAACACTGAAGCTTTCTTT.

This clonotype has more than one count but fewer than ten. The rearrangement links TRBV13 to TRBJ2-3, with a possible D match to TRBD2 (6 bases). Trimming pared 5 bases from V and 1 base from J, leaving 22 bases between. The germline CDR1 and CDR2 sequences are PRHDT and FYEKMQ (reference sequence). The CDR3 totals 18 residues. The CDR3 DNA is TGTGCCAGCAGCGCCTCTGGGGGGAGGTCGGGAGGCACAGATACGCAGTATTTT. Translating gives CASSASGGRSGGTDTQYF.

About this clonotype itself: A single base separates this from a much larger clone, so it may be a read error. The chain joins TRBV10-3 to TRBJ1-2, with TRBD1 as a possible D gene (5 bases). The CDR3 is 15 residues long. V was cut by 10 bases and J by 3 bases, with 21 bases left in between. Germline V lookup: CDR1 ENHRY, CDR2 SYGVKD. As DNA, the CDR3 is TGTGCCACTCAACAGACCGGGGCAGGGCACTATGGCTACACCTTC. Translating it yields CATQQTGAGHYGYTF.

This clonotype was observed a handful of times. CDR3 bases: TGCGCCAGCAGCTTGGTAGGGACTATGGCTACAGATACGCAGTATTTT. This sequence encodes CASSLVGTMATDTQYF. The chain uses TRBV5-1 and TRBJ2-3, with 7 nucleotides matching TRBD2. Trimming removed 0 bases from V and 3 bases from J; junction bases left unmatched: 7. The CDR3 covers 16 residues. Germline V gene sequence: CDR1 SGHRS, CDR2 YFSETQ.

A few counts support this clonotype. The chain joins TRBV13 to TRBJ2-4; D is possibly TRBD2 (6 bases). From germline, CDR1 is PRHDT and CDR2 FYEKMQ (reference sequence). Trimming removed 8 bases from V and 3 bases from J, with 26 bases in between. The CDR3 is 18 residues long. CDR3 coding DNA: TGTGCCAGCCCTCCCGGTTGCGGGGCGAAGGAGGGCAAAAACATTCAGTACTTC. It is translated as CASPPGCGAKEGKNIQYF.

This clonotype was seen only a few times. V gene TRBV30 combines with J gene TRBJ2-7; 12 bases map to TRBD2. CDR1 GTSNPN and CDR2 SVGIG come from the germline V gene (reference sequence). V trimming: 0 bases; J trimming: 4 bases; junction bases outside the gene matches: 1. The CDR3 contains 14 residues. As DNA, the CDR3 is TGTGCCTGGAGTGTTGGACTAGCGGGATACGAGCAGTACTTC. Protein: CAWSVGLAGYEQYF.

Ten or more counts support this clonotype. The rearrangement joins TRBV13 to TRBJ2-7; 8 bases map to TRBD2. The CDR3 has 14 amino acids. V lost 6 bases and J lost 4; bases outside the gene matches: 8. Germline CDR1 reads PRHDT; CDR2 reads FYEKMQ (reference sequence). This chain's CDR3 is CASRRLAIGYEQYF. As DNA, the CDR3 is TGTGCCAGCAGGCGACTAGCGATCGGGTACGAGCAGTACTTC.

This chain uses TRBV30 with TRBJ1-1; D not certain. Trimming stripped 2 bases from V and 7 bases from J, with 11 bases between. CDR1 is GTSNPN and CDR2 is SVGIG in the germline V gene (reference sequence). The CDR3 covers 12 residues. The CDR3 reads CAWSIKDIEAFF. The CDR3 DNA reads TGTGCCTGGAGTATCAAGGATATTGAAGCTTTCTTT.

This chain joins TRBV6-7 and TRBJ2-3, with 9 bases fitting TRBD2. TRBV6-7 qualifies as an ORF whose function is uncertain. The CDR3 length is 16 residues. The V and J ends lost 7 bases and 1 base, in that order; junction bases with no gene match: 9. CDR3 region: CASTLLGGRGTDTQYF. CDR3 nucleotides: TGTGCCAGCACCCTCCTGGGCGGGAGGGGCACAGATACGCAGTATTTT.

In this sample, this clonotype turned up many times. The V call is TRBV24-1, the J call TRBJ2-3; D ambiguous. The CDR3 runs 15 residues. Deletions cut 3 bases from V and 0 bases from J, with 9 bases between. Germline V lookup: CDR1 KGHDR, CDR2 SFDVKD. In nucleotides, the CDR3 is TGTGCCACCAGTGATCAGAGGTCTAGCACAGATACGCAGTATTTT. This translates into CATSDQRSSTDTQYF.

The V call is TRBV19, the J call TRBJ2-3; 7 positions agree with TRBD1. Germline values: CDR1 LNHDA, CDR2 SQIVND (reference sequence). The CDR3 covers 15 residues. J gave up 1 base and V 5 bases, and 6 bases lay outside the gene matches. CDR3 sequence reads: CASSSRQGGTDTQYF. The CDR3 nucleotides read TGTGCCAGTAGTTCCCGACAGGGCGGCACAGATACGCAGTATTTT.

Comments on this clonotype: It may be a read error: a sequence one base away is much more abundant. The J gene is TRBJ1-2, the V gene TRBV4-2, with D hard to call. CDR3 length: 15 residues. Germline CDR1 is LGHNA and CDR2 is YNFKEQ. The CDR3 coding sequence is TGTGCCTGCAGCCAAGATTCTGGCAGTAACTATGGCTACACCTTC. It translates to CACSQDSGSNYGYTF.